This T cell receptor (beta chain) was captured by sequencing in a study of cytomegalovirus exposure and HLA in healthy donors. General study results and limits: The study listed approximately 160 cytomegalovirus-associated TCR beta chains. That first-cohort TCR clusters tended to co-occur in the 95 to 150 validation repertoires was found in a later analysis. It was reportedly the case that the classifier diagnosed cytomegalovirus status with high specificity and sensitivity.

Note on this clone: Its antigen is not identified.

CDR3 size: 14 residues. V shed 3 bases and J 6 bases; nucleotides not matched to a gene: 5. Per the germline V gene, CDR1 is SGHDT and CDR2 is YYEEEE. Assay used: immunoSEQ multiplex PCR; TCRdb lists only in-frame clones, some missing. The data contain 50,000 to 70,000 clones, roughly 94% of them seen just once; the ten biggest clones take up 5.5% to 7.5%. Sequencing was done on a sample of PBMCs. This clonotype was obtained from a woman aged 18-29 years in good health and CMV-seropositive. The rearrangement links TRBV5-6 to TRBJ1-1, with 10 bases matching TRBD1. CDR3 region: CASSWDRGGSEAFF. The CDR3 bases are TGTGCCAGCAGCTGGGACAGGGGTGGTTCTGAAGCTTTCTTT. The full variable domain, its missing parts supplied by reference TRBV5-6 and TRBJ1-1, is DAGVTQSPTHLIKTRGQQVTLRCSPKSGHDTVSWYQQALGQGPQFIFQYYEEEERQRGNFPDRFSGHQFPNYSSELNVNALLLGDSALYLCASSWDRGGSEAFFGQGTRLTVV.